One sample yielded the 19 T cell receptor beta chains listed below, sequenced in a study of graft-versus-host responses after intestinal transplantation. Measured with immunoSEQ multiplex PCR; TCRdb has only the in-frame clones, and not every one. The sample contains 100,000 to 130,000 clones, approximately 90% of which appear only once. For these TCRs, the target antigens are not known. The source material was unstimulated CD4+ T cells sorted from spleen or lymph node cells, sampled before transplant. The receptors were sampled from a human donor who was the organ donor for an intestinal transplant.

The chain combines TRBV2 with TRBJ1-5; D unclear. V was clipped by 11 bases and J by 0 bases, with 11 bases between them. This CDR3 has 13 amino acids. Germline CDR1 and CDR2: SNHLY and FYNNEI. DNA for the CDR3: TGTGCCTTACAGACGGATAGCAATCAGCCCCAGCATTTT. Translated: CALQTDSNQPQHF.

The gene calls are TRBV7-3 and TRBJ2-1, with 10 bases identical to TRBD2. Germline V gives CDR1 SGHTA, CDR2 FQGTGA. The CDR3 runs 15 residues. V shed 2 bases, J shed 4 bases, and the junction held 2 bases outside the gene matches. The CDR3 nucleotides read TGTGCCAGCAGCTTAGCTAGCGGGGGTTACAATGAGCAGTTCTTC. The encoded protein is CASSLASGGYNEQFF.

V and J are TRBV6-1 and TRBJ2-7; 9 positions match TRBD1. With 6 bases clipped from V and 0 bases from J, the junction kept 6 bases outside the gene matches. The germline V gene has CDR1 MNHNS and CDR2 SASEGT. The CDR3 has 15 residues. CDR3 amino acids: CASSEGQGPSYEQYF. CDR3 bases: TGTGCCAGCAGCGAGGGACAGGGTCCCTCCTACGAGCAGTACTTC.

The chain carries TRBV7-3 and TRBJ2-1; D gene ambiguous. Between the trimmed V and J ends, which lost 5 bases and 1 base, there was a span of 9 bases. The germline V gene has CDR1 SGHTA and CDR2 FQGTGA. The CDR3 is 14 amino acids. The CDR3 DNA sequence: TGTGCCAGCAGCCCAGGCTTGTCCTACAATGAGCAGTTCTTC. The encoded protein is CASSPGLSYNEQFF.

This chain links TRBV18 with TRBJ2-5, with 7 positions matching TRBD2. V shed 0 bases and J 5 bases; nucleotides not matched to a gene: 3. The germline gives CDR1 KGHSH, CDR2 LQKENI. The CDR3 is 14 residues long. The CDR3 sequence: CASSPPTGRETQYF. As DNA, the CDR3 is TGTGCCAGCTCACCACCGACCGGGAGGGAGACCCAGTACTTC.

This CDR3 reads CASSKDSRTDTQYF. DNA of the CDR3: TGTGCCAGCAGCAAGGACAGTCGCACAGATACGCAGTATTTT. The V call is TRBV9, the J call TRBJ2-3; D is possibly TRBD1 (6 bases). V gave up 4 bases and J gave up 1 base, with 10 bases separating them. The CDR3 consists of 14 residues. Looked up from germline, CDR1 is SGDLS and CDR2 is YYNGEE.

The chain employs TRBV30 and TRBJ2-7, with 11 nucleotides matching TRBD2. V dropped 5 bases and J dropped 6; count of bases not matched to a gene: 6. This CDR3 is built from 13 residues. Germline lookup yields CDR1 GTSNPN and CDR2 SVGIG (reference sequence). CDR3 sequence (DNA): TGTGCCTGGCAGACTAGCGGGATCTCCGAGCAGTACTTC. Amino acids: CAWQTSGISEQYF. The variable domain in full, with the rest retrieved from reference TRBV30 and TRBJ2-7, is SQTIHQWPATLVQPVGSPLSLECTVEGTSNPNLYWYRQAAGRGLQLLFYSVGIGQISSEVPQNLSASRPQDRQFILSSKKLLLSDSGFYLCAWQTSGISEQYFGPGTRLTVT.

This clone appeared once. The V gene is TRBV11-3, the J gene TRBJ2-7, with TRBD1 as a possible D gene (7 bases). This CDR3 contains 12 residues. Germline assignment: CDR1 SGHNT and CDR2 YENEEA. Trimming took 5 bases from V and 6 from J, leaving 11 bases between them. The chain's CDR3 is CASSAGGREQYF. Here the CDR3 DNA reads TGTGCCAGCAGCGCAGGGGGGCGCGAGCAGTACTTC.

V and J are TRBV6-1 and TRBJ1-2, with 8 nucleotides matching TRBD1. The V segment lost 6 bases and the J segment 8 bases; nucleotides outside the gene matches: 8. The CDR3 spans 13 residues. The germline V gene has CDR1 MNHNS and CDR2 SASEGT. The CDR3 is CASSDGTGKGYTF. In DNA, the CDR3 is TGTGCCAGCAGCGACGGGACAGGAAAGGGCTACACCTTC.

The V gene is TRBV15, the J gene TRBJ1-5; D is unclear. This CDR3 is 16 amino acids long. V lost 2 bases and J lost 5, with 16 bases in between. Germline V gene sequence: CDR1 LNHNV, CDR2 YYDKDF (reference sequence). CDR3 protein: CATSRTPRSIDQPQHF. The CDR3 DNA reads TGTGCCACCAGCAGAACCCCCAGGAGTATCGATCAGCCCCAGCATTTT.

This clone was observed a single time. The genes are TRBV27 and TRBJ1-6; D perhaps matches TRBD1 (5 bases). Looked up from germline, CDR1 is MNHEY and CDR2 is SMNVEV (reference sequence). The CDR3 consists of 16 residues. The germline V and J ends were trimmed by 6 bases and 4 bases, with 16 bases remaining between them. This CDR3 is CASRLGRQIYNSPLHF. For the CDR3, the DNA is TGTGCCAGCAGATTGGGCCGACAGATTTATAATTCACCCCTCCACTTT.

The V gene is TRBV4-1, the J gene TRBJ1-2, with D hard to call. Germline assignment: CDR1 MGHRA and CDR2 YSYEKL. The CDR3 has 13 residues. V lost 2 bases, J lost 8 bases, and 12 bases lay in between. This chain's CDR3 is CASSQYGPGGYTF. CDR3 in DNA: TGCGCCAGCAGCCAATATGGGCCCGGAGGCTACACCTTC.

This rearrangement joins TRBV18 to TRBJ1-1; D is unclear. V was clipped by 4 bases and J by 4 bases, with 10 bases between them. The germline gives CDR1 KGHSH, CDR2 LQKENI. The CDR3 totals 13 residues. The CDR3 DNA is TGTGCCAGCTCACAGGGCTTTGTCACTGAAGCTTTCTTT. Amino acids: CASSQGFVTEAFF.

The rearrangement links TRBV11-2 to TRBJ1-2, with 9 bases fitting TRBD1. From germline, CDR1 is SGHAT and CDR2 FQNNGV. The CDR3 extends over 14 amino acids. V lost 3 bases to trimming and J lost 4 bases; unmatched junction nucleotides: 3. This chain's CDR3 is CASSFSTGGYGYTF. CDR3 bases: TGTGCCAGCAGCTTTTCGACAGGGGGCTATGGCTACACCTTC.

The gene calls are TRBV5-1 and TRBJ2-1; D is undetermined. Trimming took 0 bases from V and 12 from J, leaving 10 bases between them. This CDR3 has 12 amino acids. CDR1 is SGHRS and CDR2 is YFSETQ in the germline V gene. The CDR3: CASSLELETQFF. The CDR3 DNA follows: TGCGCCAGCAGCTTGGAGTTAGAGACGCAGTTCTTC.

This clone has only a few counts. The rearrangement joins TRBV6-5 to TRBJ1-2; unclear D gene. The germline V gene has CDR1 MNHEY and CDR2 SVGAGI. CDR3 length equals 12 residues. V gave up 5 bases and J gave up 7 bases, with 11 bases separating them. CDR3 DNA sequence: TGTGCCAGCAGTGAAGGTATTAGTGGCTACACCTTC. It encodes CASSEGISGYTF.

This CDR3 reads CASSRDRSSGNTIYF. CDR3 DNA: TGTGCCAGCAGCCGAGACAGAAGCTCTGGAAACACCATATATTTT. The gene calls are TRBV5-6 and TRBJ1-3; D may be TRBD1 (5 bases). V was cut by 4 bases and J by 0 bases, with 11 bases left in between. Germline CDR1 is SGHDT and CDR2 is YYEEEE. This CDR3 comprises 15 residues.

V is TRBV7-6 and J is TRBJ2-5, with D hard to call. The CDR3 extends over 16 amino acids. The ends were cut back, 2 bases at V and 1 base at J, with 14 bases in the middle. The germline gives CDR1 SGHVS, CDR2 FNYEAQ. CDR3: CASSLLWGRGQETQYF. DNA for the CDR3: TGTGCCAGCAGCTTATTGTGGGGTAGAGGCCAAGAGACCCAGTACTTC.

V usage is TRBV5-1 and J usage is TRBJ2-3, with D hard to call. Germline values: CDR1 SGHRS, CDR2 YFSETQ. V lost 1 base and J lost 1, with 13 bases in between. The CDR3 totals 16 residues. CDR3 DNA: TGCGCCAGCAGCTTGTCAACGGGCCCAGGCACAGATACGCAGTATTTT. Protein product: CASSLSTGPGTDTQYF.